One TCR beta chain is described in this entry. Stable or active relapsing-remitting multiple sclerosis, untreated and meeting revised McDonald criteria, defined the controls. TEMRA cells underwent FACS enrichment and CD8+ and CD4+ T cells underwent negative isolation. This record comes from a study of CD8 T cells in Susac syndrome. cDNA came from approximately 0.5 to 1 ug RNA primed by random hexamers. The immunoSEQ assay covered 54 Vbeta and 13 Jbeta segments for CDR3. In TCRdb, the immunoSEQ multiplex PCR reads were re-called with MiXCR into one record per CDR3 protein. The data show approximately 140,000 distinct CDR3 sequences, about 95% seen once. This CDR3 has 12 amino acids. The V gene end was trimmed by 2 bases and the J gene end by 8 bases; junction bases not matched to a gene: 3. Per the germline V gene, CDR1 is GTSNPN and CDR2 is SVGIG (reference sequence).

The rearrangement joins TRBV30 to TRBJ2-1, with 7 bases fitting TRBD1. The sample was CD4+ T cells from PBMCs. The clonotype comes from a human donor with multiple sclerosis. The CDR3 DNA follows: TGTGCCTGGAGTAAACAGGGGCATGAGCAGTTCTTC. Translated, it gives CAWSKQGHEQFF.